This is a list of T cell receptor beta chains from one sample in a study of blood T cell repertoires in COVID-19. The assay was immunoSEQ multiplex PCR, and TCRdb's table has in-frame clones only and misses some. The table includes approximately 200,000 clones, approximately 84% detected once. The sequencing sample was made of PBMCs or T cells enriched from blood (not recorded which). These receptor sequences come from a man in his fifties or sixties who had recovered from COVID-19. The CDR3 runs from the conserved cysteine through the conserved F or W. The D gene is left open where the match is weak. Clone size is not always given. Where it is, it says once, few, many or a class for expanded clones.

j_call d_call clone_size v_call cdr3_nt cdr3_aa
TRBJ1-5 - - TRBV7-9 TGTGCCAGCAGCTTAGGTGGGGGCGCCCCACAGCCCCAGCATTTT CASSLGGGAPQPQHF
TRBJ1-1 - - TRBV5-1 TGCGCCAGCATGCAGGGGACAACTGAAGCTTTCTTT CASMQGTTEAFF
TRBJ1-1 TRBD1 - TRBV2 TGTGCCAGCAGGACAGGGACCCACACTGAAGCTTTCTTT CASRTGTHTEAFF
TRBJ1-6 - - TRBV5-1 TGCGCCAGCAGCGAGGTCGAGTTGGGCTCCTATAATTCACCCCTCCACTTT CASSEVELGSYNSPLHF
TRBJ1-6 - once TRBV30 TGTGCCTGGAGTGCAGGGTTTAATTCACCCCTCCACTTT CAWSAGFNSPLHF
TRBJ1-3 TRBD1 - TRBV7-2 TGTGCCAGCAGCCCGACAGGGACTGGAAACACCATATATTTT CASSPTGTGNTIYF
TRBJ1-4 - - TRBV2 TGTGCCAGCAGTGGCCAGGGGCCCCATGGAAATGAAAAACTGTTTTTT CASSGQGPHGNEKLFF
TRBJ2-7 TRBD1 few TRBV5-1 TGCGCCAGCACGCACAGTGGGACAGGGGGCGAGGACGAGCAGTACTTC CASTHSGTGGEDEQYF
TRBJ2-5 - - TRBV11-3 TGTGCCAGCAGCCAAAGGGGGGGCAGGGCCCAAGAGACCCAGTACTTC CASSQRGGRAQETQYF
TRBJ2-7 - - TRBV29-1 TGCAGCGTTGAAGTGACGGGGATCAACGAGCAGTACTTC CSVEVTGINEQYF
TRBJ1-4 - - TRBV27 TGTGCCAGCAGTCCGCGGAAAGATTCGGGAGGCAATGAAAAACTGTTTTTT CASSPRKDSGGNEKLFF
TRBJ1-3 TRBD1 - TRBV5-1 TGCGCCAGCAGCTGGGAGCCGGGACAGGGTACTGGAAACACCATATATTTT CASSWEPGQGTGNTIYF
TRBJ2-7 TRBD1 - TRBV27 TGTGCCAGCAGTTTATCGGGGGACAGCCCCTACGAGCAGTACTTC CASSLSGDSPYEQYF
TRBJ2-1 TRBD1 - TRBV18 TGTGCCAGCTCACCGGGACAGGGGATGAGTGGGTACAATGAGCAGTTCTTC CASSPGQGMSGYNEQFF
TRBJ1-2 TRBD1 - TRBV28 TGTGCCAGCAGTCCACCAGGGGGCTATGGCTACACCTTC CASSPPGGYGYTF
TRBJ1-2 - - TRBV5-6 TGTGCCAGCAGCTTCGGGACTTTAGGTTCCTATGGCTACACCTTC CASSFGTLGSYGYTF
TRBJ1-2 - - TRBV28 TGTGCCAGCAGTTCAACCGGAGGGACGGAACCTAACTATGGCTACACCTTC CASSSTGGTEPNYGYTF
TRBJ1-1 - - TRBV19 TGTGCCAGTAGTGTGACAGGTCTTTTTGGCGCAGCTTTCTTT CASSVTGLFGAAFF
TRBJ1-5 - - TRBV30 TGTGCTCGACAGCTAGCGGATCAGCCCCAGCATTTT CARQLADQPQHF
TRBJ2-7 TRBD1 - TRBV11-3 TGTGCCAGCAGCCGGGACAGGGACGAGCAGTACTTC CASSRDRDEQYF
TRBJ2-4 TRBD1 - TRBV6-1 TGTGCCAGCAGTGACGGAACAGGGGGCGCCAAAAACATTCAGTACTTC CASSDGTGGAKNIQYF